What follows describes a single TCR beta chain. The data are from a study of cytomegalovirus exposure and HLA in healthy donors. Background on the study: A data release that came early held some 84 million unique TCRs from HLA-typed donors. Falling in the Caucasian-associated ancestry cluster were about four fifths of under 500 genotyped donors.

Nominally healthy donors provided the samples, though records likely missed some immune exposures. PCR involved 60 Vbeta and 13 Jbeta primers. The method was immunoSEQ multiplex PCR; TCRdb's version includes in-frame clones alone and lacks a portion of them. The sample lists about 160,000 clones, approximately 72% occurring once. This CDR3 comprises 15 residues. Unmatched junction bases numbered 8, after V lost 5 bases and J lost 1 base. Per germline, CDR1 MNHEY and CDR2 SVGAGI. The V gene is TRBV6-5, the J gene TRBJ2-7, with TRBD1 identical over 7 bases. This sequence was found in a female donor in good health and CMV-seronegative. What was sequenced was PBMCs. CDR3 residues: CASSTGTVYSYEQYF. The CDR3, as DNA: TGTGCCAGCAGTACCGGGACAGTCTATTCCTACGAGCAGTACTTC.